One T cell receptor beta chain is described in this entry. Antigen specificity is unknown. The PCR used 60 Vbeta and 13 Jbeta primers. Here immunoSEQ multiplex PCR was the method, and the copy in TCRdb shows in-frame clones only, minus some. The data contain about 100,000 clones, roughly 79% of them singletons. The sample is drawn from a study of cytomegalovirus exposure and HLA in healthy donors. Across the study: Of roughly 400 genotyped donors, 81% grouped in the Caucasian-associated ancestry cluster. The study's findings and limits: Most sequenced TCRs were rare (though some public TCRs occurred in many donors). Reports indicated that the classifier achieved high specificity and sensitivity in diagnosing cytomegalovirus status.

Germline CDR1 is SGHTA and CDR2 is FQGNSA. V lost 2 bases and J 4 bases, leaving 12 bases between the germline ends. This CDR3 spans 14 amino acids. The chain is built from TRBV7-2 and TRBJ2-7; D is possibly TRBD1 (5 bases). The sequence was collected from a woman aged 40 to 55 in good health and CMV-seronegative. The sample comprised PBMCs. This chain's CDR3 is CASSLNWQGYEQYF. The CDR3 DNA reads as TGTGCCAGCAGCTTAAACTGGCAGGGTTACGAGCAGTACTTC.